Below, 10 T cell receptor beta chains from the same sample are listed, as sequenced in a study of shared clonotypes between healthy human individuals. TCRdb keeps only in-frame clones here, not all; method: immunoSEQ multiplex PCR. The data show 1,400,000 or so clones, with approximately 98.5% seen just once and 0.36% held by the top ten. Specimen: naive CD4+ T cells sorted from blood. Subset defined: CD45RA+ positively selected. These TCRs come from a man aged 25 to 40 in good health.

This clone was found once. The chain employs TRBV10-2 and TRBJ2-7, with TRBD2 matching over 11 bases. V shed 6 bases, J shed 4 bases, and the junction held 8 bases outside the gene matches. There are 15 residues in the CDR3. Germline CDR1 and CDR2: WSHSY and SAAADI. For the CDR3, the DNA is TGCGCCAGCAGAGATAGCGGGAGGGCCTTTTACGAGCAGTACTTC. This codes for CASRDSGRAFYEQYF.

The V gene is TRBV7-2, the J gene TRBJ2-7; D remains unclear. Germline assignment: CDR1 SGHTA and CDR2 FQGNSA. The CDR3 has 15 amino acids. V lost 6 bases and J 3 bases, leaving 18 bases between the germline ends. As DNA, the CDR3 is TGTGCCAGCAGACTTATCTTTAACGGAGACTACGAGCAGTACTTC. Encoded protein: CASRLIFNGDYEQYF.

The rearrangement links TRBV28 to TRBJ1-2; D might be TRBD1 (6 bases). V lost 7 bases and J lost 7, with 13 bases in between. The CDR3 has 12 residues. The V gene's germline CDR1 is MDHEN and CDR2 SYDVKM. CDR3 region: CASTPLGGGYTF. CDR3 coding DNA: TGTGCCAGCACACCGTTAGGGGGTGGCTACACCTTC.

The rearrangement joins TRBV2 to TRBJ1-5; a possible D gene is TRBD1 (5 bases). This CDR3 contains 14 residues. From germline, CDR1 is SNHLY and CDR2 FYNNEI. V lost 7 bases, J lost 0 bases, and 10 bases lay in between. The CDR3 DNA is TGTGCCAGCACGGGGACCAATAGCAATCAGCCCCAGCATTTT. Residues: CASTGTNSNQPQHF.

The rearrangement joins TRBV18 to TRBJ2-2; no firm D call. The germline V gene encodes CDR1 KGHSH and CDR2 LQKENI. V was trimmed by 0 bases and J by 5 bases, leaving 13 bases between them. There are 16 residues in the CDR3. CDR3 sequence (DNA): TGTGCCAGCTCACCACCGGGGTTAGGAGTTACCGGGGAGCTGTTTTTT. Protein sequence: CASSPPGLGVTGELFF.

CDR3 bases: TGTGCCATCAGTGAGTCGGGACAGCGGACGGAAAAACTGTTTTTT. It codes for CAISESGQRTEKLFF. This chain joins TRBV10-3 and TRBJ1-4, with TRBD1 matching 7 bases. This CDR3 contains 15 residues. With V trimmed by 0 bases and J by 8 bases, 6 bases remained unmatched. Per the germline V gene, CDR1 is ENHRY and CDR2 is SYGVKD.

This rearrangement joins TRBV10-1 to TRBJ2-7, with D perhaps matching TRBD1 (6 bases). Germline CDR1 is WNHNN and CDR2 is SYGVQD (reference sequence). CDR3 size: 14 residues. V was trimmed by 5 bases and J by 2 bases, leaving 13 bases between them. CDR3 residues: CASSRGRGAYEQYF. CDR3 in DNA: TGCGCCAGCAGTAGAGGCAGGGGAGCCTACGAGCAGTACTTC.

J is TRBJ2-3 and V is TRBV6-5; no reliable D call. Deletions cut 3 bases from V and 4 bases from J, with 8 bases between. The CDR3 totals 13 residues. The germline CDR1 and CDR2 sequences are MNHEY and SVGAGI. The CDR3 bases are TGTGCCAGCAGTTATGGTCAGTCAGATACGCAGTATTTT. Residues: CASSYGQSDTQYF.

The genes are TRBV5-4 and TRBJ2-5; D ambiguous. V lost 4 bases and J lost 1, with 17 bases in between. CDR3 length: 16 residues. Germline V gives CDR1 SGHNT, CDR2 YYREEE (reference sequence). The CDR3 region has the DNA TGTGCCAGCAGCCCTGCGGCTCCGCGTATCCAAGAGACCCAGTACTTC. As protein: CASSPAAPRIQETQYF.

This chain links TRBV4-3 with TRBJ2-1, with 7 bases matching TRBD2. The V segment lost 0 bases and the J segment 5 bases; nucleotides outside the gene matches: 10. Per germline, CDR1 LGHNA and CDR2 YSLEER. The CDR3 totals 17 residues. CDR3 protein: CASSQESGIWENNEQFF. CDR3 DNA: TGCGCCAGCAGCCAAGAAAGCGGGATCTGGGAAAACAATGAGCAGTTCTTC.